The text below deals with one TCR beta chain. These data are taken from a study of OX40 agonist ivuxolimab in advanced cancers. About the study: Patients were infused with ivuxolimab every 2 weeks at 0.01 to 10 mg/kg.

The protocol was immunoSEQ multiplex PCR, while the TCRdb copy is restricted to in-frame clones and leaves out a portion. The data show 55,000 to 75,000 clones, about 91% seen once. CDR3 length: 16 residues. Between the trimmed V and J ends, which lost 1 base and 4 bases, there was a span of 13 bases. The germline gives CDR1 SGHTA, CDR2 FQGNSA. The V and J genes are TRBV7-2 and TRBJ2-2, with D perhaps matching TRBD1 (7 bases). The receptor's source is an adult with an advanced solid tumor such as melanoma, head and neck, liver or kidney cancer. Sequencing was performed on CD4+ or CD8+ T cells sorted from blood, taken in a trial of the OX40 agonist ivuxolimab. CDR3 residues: CASSLVGGGPTGELFF. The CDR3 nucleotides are TGTGCCAGCAGCTTAGTAGGAGGGGGCCCCACCGGGGAGCTGTTTTTT.